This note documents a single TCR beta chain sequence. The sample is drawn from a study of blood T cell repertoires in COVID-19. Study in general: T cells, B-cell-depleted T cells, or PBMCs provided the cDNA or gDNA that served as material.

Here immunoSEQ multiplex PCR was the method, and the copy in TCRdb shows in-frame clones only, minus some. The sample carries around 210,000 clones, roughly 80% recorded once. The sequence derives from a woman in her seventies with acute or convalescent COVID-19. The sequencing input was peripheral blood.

Written as DNA, the CDR3 is TGTGCCAGCAGTTCGGGGGGGGCGGAAGAGACCCAGTACTTC. Its protein is CASSSGGAEETQYF. This chain uses TRBV11-3 with TRBJ2-5, with 8 bases fitting TRBD2. CDR3 size: 14 residues. In germline, CDR1 is SGHNT, CDR2 YENEEA. Losses at the gene ends were 6 bases for V and 3 bases for J; bases not matched to a gene: 6. Based on the CDR3 plus reference TRBV11-3 and TRBJ2-5, the full variable domain is EAGVVQSPRYKIIEKKQPVAFWCNPISGHNTLYWYLQNLGQGPELLIRYENEEAVDDSQLPKDRFSAERLKGVDSTLKIQPAELGDSAVYLCASSSGGAEETQYFGPGTRLLVL.